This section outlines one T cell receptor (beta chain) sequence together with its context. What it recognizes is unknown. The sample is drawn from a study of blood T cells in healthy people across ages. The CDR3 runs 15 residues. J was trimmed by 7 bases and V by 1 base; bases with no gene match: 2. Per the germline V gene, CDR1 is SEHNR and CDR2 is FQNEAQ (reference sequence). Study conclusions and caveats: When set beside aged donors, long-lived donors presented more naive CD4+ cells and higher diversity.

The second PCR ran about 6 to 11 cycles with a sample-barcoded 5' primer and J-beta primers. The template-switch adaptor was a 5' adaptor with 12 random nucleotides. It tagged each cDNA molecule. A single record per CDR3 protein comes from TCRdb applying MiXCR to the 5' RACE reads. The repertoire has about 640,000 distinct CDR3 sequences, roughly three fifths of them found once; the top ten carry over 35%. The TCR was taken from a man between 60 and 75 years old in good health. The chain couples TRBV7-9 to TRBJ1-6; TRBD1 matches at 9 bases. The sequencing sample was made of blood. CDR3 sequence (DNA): TGTGCCAGCAGCTTAGGCGGGACAGGGAATTCACCCCTCCACTTT. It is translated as CASSLGGTGNSPLHF. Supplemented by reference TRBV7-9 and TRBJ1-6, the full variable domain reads DTGVSQNPRHKITKRGQNVTFRCDPISEHNRLYWYRQTLGQGPEFLTYFQNEAQLEKSRLLSDRFSAERPKGSFSTLEIQRTEQGDSAMYLCASSLGGTGNSPLHFGNGTRLTVT.